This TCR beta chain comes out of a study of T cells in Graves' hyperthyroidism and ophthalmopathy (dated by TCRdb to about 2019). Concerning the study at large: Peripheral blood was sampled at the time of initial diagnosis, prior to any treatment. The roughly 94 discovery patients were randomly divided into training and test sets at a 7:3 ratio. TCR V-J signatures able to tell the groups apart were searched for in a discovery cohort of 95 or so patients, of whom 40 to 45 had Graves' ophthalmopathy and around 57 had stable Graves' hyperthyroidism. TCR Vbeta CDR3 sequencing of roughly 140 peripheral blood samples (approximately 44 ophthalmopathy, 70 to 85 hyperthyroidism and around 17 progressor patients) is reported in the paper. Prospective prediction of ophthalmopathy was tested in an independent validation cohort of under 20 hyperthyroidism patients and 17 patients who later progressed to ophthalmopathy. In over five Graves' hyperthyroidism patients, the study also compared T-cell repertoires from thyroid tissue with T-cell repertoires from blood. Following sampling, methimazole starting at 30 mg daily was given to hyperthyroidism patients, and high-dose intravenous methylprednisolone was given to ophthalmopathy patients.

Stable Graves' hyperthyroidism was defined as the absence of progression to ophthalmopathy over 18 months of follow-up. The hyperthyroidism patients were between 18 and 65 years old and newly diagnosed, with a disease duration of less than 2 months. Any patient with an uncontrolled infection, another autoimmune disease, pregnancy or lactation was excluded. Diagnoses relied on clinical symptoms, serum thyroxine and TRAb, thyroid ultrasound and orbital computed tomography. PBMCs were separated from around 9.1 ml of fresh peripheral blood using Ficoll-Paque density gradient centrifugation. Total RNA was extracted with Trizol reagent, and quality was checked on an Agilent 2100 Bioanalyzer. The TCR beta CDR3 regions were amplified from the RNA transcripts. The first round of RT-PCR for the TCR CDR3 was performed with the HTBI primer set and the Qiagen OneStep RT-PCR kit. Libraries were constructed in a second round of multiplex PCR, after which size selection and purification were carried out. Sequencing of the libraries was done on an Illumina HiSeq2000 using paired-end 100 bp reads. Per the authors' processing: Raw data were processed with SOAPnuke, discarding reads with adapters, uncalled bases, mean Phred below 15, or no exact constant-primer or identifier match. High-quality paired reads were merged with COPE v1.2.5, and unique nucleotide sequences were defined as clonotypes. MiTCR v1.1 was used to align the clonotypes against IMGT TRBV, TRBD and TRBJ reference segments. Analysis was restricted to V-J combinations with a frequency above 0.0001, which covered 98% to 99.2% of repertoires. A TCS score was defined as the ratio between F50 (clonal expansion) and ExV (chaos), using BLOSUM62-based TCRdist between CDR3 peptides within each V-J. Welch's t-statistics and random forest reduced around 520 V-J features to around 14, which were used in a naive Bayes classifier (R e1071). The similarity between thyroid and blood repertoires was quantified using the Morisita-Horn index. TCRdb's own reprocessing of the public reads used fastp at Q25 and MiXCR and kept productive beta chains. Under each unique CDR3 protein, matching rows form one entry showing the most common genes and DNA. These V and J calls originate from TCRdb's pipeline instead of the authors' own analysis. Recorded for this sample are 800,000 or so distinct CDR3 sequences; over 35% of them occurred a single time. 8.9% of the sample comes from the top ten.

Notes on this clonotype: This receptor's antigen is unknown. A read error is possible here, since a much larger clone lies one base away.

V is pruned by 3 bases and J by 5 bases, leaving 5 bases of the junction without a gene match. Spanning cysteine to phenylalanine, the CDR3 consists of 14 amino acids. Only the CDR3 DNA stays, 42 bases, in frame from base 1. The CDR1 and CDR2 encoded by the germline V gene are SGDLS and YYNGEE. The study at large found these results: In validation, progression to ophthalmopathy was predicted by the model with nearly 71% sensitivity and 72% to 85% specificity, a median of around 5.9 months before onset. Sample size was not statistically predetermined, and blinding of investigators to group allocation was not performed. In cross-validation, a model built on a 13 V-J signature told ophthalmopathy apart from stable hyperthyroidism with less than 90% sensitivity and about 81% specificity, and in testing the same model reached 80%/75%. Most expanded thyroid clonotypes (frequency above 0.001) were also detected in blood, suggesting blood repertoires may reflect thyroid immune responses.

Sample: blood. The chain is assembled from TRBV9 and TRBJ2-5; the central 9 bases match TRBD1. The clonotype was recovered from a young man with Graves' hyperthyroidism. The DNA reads TGTGCCAGCAGCGCACAGGGGGCTTCTGAGACCCAGTACTTC. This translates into CASSAQGASETQYF.